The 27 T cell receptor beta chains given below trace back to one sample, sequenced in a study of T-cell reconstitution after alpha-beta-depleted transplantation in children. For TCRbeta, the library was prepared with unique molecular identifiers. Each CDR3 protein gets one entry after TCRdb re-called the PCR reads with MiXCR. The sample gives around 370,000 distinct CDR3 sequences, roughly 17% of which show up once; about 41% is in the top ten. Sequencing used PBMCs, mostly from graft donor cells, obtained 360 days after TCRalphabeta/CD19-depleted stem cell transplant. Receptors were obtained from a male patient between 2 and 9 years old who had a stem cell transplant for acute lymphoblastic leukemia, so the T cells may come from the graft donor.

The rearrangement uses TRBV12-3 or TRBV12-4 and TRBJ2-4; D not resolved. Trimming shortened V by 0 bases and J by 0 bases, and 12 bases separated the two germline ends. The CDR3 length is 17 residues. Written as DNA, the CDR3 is TGTGCCAGCAGTTTAGCCGGCAGGACCCTAGCCAAAAACATTCAGTACTTC. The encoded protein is CASSLAGRTLAKNIQYF.

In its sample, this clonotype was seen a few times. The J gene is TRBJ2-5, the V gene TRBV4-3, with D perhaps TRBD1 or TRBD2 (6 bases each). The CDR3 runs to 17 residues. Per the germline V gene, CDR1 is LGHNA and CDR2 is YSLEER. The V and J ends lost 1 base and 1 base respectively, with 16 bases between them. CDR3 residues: CASSQGTGWRAQETQYF. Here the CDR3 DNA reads TGCGCCAGCAGCCAAGGAACAGGGTGGAGGGCCCAAGAGACCCAGTACTTC.

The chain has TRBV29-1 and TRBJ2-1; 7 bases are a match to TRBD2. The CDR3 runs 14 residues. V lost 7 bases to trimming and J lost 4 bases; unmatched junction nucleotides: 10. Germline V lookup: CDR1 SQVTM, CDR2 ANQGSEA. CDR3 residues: CSGGTTGTYNEQFF. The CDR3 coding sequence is TGCAGCGGCGGGACTACCGGAACTTACAATGAGCAGTTCTTC.

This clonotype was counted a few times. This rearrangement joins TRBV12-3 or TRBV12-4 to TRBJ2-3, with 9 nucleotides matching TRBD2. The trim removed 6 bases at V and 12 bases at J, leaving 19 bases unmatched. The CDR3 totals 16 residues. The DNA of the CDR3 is TGTGCCAGCAGCCGACTTGGGGGCGGGAGGGCCATGGGTCAGTATTTT. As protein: CASSRLGGGRAMGQYF.

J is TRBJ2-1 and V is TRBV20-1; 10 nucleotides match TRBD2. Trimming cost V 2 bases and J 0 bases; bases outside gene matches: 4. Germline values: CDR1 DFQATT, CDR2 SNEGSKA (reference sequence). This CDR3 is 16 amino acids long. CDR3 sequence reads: CSARSGLAASYNEQFF. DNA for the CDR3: TGCAGTGCTAGATCCGGACTAGCGGCCTCCTACAATGAGCAGTTCTTC.

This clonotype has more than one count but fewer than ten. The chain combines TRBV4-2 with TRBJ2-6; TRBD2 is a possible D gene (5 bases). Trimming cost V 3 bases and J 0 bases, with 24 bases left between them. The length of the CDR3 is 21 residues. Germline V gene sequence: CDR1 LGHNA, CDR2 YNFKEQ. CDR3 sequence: CASSQNRPSQGGLSGANVLTF. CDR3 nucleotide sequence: TGTGCCAGCAGCCAGAACAGACCAAGCCAAGGCGGACTCTCTGGGGCCAACGTCCTGACTTTC.

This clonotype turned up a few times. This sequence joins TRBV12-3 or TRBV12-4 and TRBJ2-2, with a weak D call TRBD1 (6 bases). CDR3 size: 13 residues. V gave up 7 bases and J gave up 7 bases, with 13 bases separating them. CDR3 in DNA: TGTGCCAGCACCCTGAGAGGGGGCGGGGAGCTGTTTTTT. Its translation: CASTLRGGGELFF.

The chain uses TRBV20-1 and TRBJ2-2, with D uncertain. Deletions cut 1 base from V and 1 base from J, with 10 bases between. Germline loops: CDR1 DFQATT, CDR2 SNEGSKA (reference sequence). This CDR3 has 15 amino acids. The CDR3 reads CSARVAGGNTGELFF. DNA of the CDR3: TGCAGTGCTAGAGTAGCAGGCGGGAACACCGGGGAGCTGTTTTTT.

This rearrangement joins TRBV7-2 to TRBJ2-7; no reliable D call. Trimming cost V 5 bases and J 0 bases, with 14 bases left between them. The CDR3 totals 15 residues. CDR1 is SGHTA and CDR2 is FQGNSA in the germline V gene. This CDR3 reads CASSTARALSYEQYF. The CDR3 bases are TGTGCCAGCAGCACCGCTAGGGCCCTCTCCTACGAGCAGTACTTC. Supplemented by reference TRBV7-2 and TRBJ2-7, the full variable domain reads GAGVSQSPSNKVTEKGKDVELRCDPISGHTALYWYRQSLGQGLEFLIYFQGNSAPDKSGLPSDRFSAERTGGSVSTLTIQRTQQEDSAVYLCASSTARALSYEQYFGPGTRLTVT.

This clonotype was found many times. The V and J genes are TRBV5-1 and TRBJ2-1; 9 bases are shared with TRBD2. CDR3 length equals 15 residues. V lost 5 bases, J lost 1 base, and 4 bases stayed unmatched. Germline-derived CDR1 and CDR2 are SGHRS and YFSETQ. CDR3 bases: TGCGCCAGCAGGCATAGCGGGAGTTCCTACAATGAGCAGTTCTTC. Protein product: CASRHSGSSYNEQFF.

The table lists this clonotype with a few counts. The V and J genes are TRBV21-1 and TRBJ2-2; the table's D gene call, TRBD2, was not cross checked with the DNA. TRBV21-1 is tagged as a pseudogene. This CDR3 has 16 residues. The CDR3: CASPRPSGDSTGELFF. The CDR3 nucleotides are TGTGCCAGCCCACGGCCTAGCGGGGACTCCACCGGGGAGCTGTTTTTT.

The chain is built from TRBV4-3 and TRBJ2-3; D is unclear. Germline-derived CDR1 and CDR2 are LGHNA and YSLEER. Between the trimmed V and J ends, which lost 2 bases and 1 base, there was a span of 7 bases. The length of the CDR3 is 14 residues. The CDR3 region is CASSQRSGTDTQYF. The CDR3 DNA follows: TGCGCCAGCAGCCAACGTTCGGGCACAGATACGCAGTATTTT.

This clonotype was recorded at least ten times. The CDR3 protein is CASSLREVGTGELFF. DNA for the CDR3: TGTGCCAGCAGCTTAAGAGAAGTAGGAACCGGGGAGCTGTTTTTT. The chain recombines TRBV7-3 with TRBJ2-2; D remains unclear. CDR1 is SGHTA, CDR2 FQGTGA, per germline. The CDR3 covers 15 residues. Trimming removed 1 base at V and 5 bases at J, with 11 bases between. Supplemented by reference TRBV7-3 and TRBJ2-2, the full variable domain reads GAGVSQTPSNKVTEKGKYVELRCDPISGHTALYWYRQSLGQGPEFLIYFQGTGAADDSGLPNDRFFAVRPEGSVSTLKIQRTERGDSAVYLCASSLREVGTGELFFGEGSRLTVL.

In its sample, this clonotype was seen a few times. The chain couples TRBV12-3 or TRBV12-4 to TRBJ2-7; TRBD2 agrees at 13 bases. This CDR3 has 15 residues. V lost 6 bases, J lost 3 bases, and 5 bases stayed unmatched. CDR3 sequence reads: CASSRGLAGVYEQYF. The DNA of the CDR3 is TGTGCCAGCAGCCGCGGACTAGCGGGAGTCTACGAGCAGTACTTC.

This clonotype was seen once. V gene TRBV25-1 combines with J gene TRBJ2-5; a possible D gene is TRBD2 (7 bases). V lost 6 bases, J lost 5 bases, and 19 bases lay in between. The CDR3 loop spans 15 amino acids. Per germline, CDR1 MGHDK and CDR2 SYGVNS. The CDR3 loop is CASSPSGGSWETQYF. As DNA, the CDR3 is TGTGCCAGCAGCCCCTCGGGGGGCTCTTGGGAGACCCAGTACTTC.

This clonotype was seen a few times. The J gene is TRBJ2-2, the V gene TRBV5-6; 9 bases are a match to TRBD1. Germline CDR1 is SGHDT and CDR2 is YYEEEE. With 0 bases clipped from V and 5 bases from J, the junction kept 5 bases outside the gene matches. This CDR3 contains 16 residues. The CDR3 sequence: CASSLVRTGVTGELFF. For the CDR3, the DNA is TGTGCCAGCAGCTTGGTCAGGACAGGGGTAACCGGGGAGCTGTTTTTT.

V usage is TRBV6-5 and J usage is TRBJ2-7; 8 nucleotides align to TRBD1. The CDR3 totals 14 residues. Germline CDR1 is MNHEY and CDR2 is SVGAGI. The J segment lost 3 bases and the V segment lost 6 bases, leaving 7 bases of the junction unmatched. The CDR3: CASSLQGELYEQYF. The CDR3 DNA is TGTGCCAGCAGCTTACAGGGGGAGCTCTACGAGCAGTACTTC.

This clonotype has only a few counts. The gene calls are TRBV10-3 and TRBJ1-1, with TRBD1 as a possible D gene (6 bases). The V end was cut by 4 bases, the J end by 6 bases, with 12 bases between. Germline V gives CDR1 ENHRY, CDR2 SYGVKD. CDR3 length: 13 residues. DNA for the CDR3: TGTGCCATCAGTGTCGGGGGCCGGTCTGAAGCTTTCTTT. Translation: CAISVGGRSEAFF.

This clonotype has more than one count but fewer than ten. This chain's CDR3 is CASSQDAQGQVAYEQYF. For the CDR3, the DNA is TGTGCCAGCAGCCAAGATGCCCAGGGACAGGTCGCCTACGAGCAGTACTTC. V and J are TRBV4-2 and TRBJ2-7; 8 nucleotides align to TRBD1. V shed 0 bases, J shed 2 bases, and the junction held 9 bases outside the gene matches. The CDR3 runs to 17 residues. Germline V gene sequence: CDR1 LGHNA, CDR2 YNFKEQ.

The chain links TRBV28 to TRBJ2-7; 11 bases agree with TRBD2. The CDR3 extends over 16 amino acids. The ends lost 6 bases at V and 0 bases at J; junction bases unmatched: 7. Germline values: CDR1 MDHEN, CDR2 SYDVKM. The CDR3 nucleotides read TGTGCCAGCAGACACCCCCTAGCGGGAGGCTCCTACGAGCAGTACTTC. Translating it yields CASRHPLAGGSYEQYF.

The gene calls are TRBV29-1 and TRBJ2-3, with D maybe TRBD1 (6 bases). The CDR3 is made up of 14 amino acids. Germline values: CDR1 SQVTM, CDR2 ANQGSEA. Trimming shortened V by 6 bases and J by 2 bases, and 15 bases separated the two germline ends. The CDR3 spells CSVLRGLITDTQYF. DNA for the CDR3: TGCAGCGTCCTCAGGGGCCTTATCACAGATACGCAGTATTTT.

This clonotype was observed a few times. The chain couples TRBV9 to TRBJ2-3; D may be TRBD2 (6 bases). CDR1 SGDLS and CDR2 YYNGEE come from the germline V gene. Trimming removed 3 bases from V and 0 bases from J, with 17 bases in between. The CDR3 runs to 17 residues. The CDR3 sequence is CASSGSMEGPSTDTQYF. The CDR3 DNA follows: TGTGCCAGCAGCGGTAGTATGGAGGGCCCTAGCACAGATACGCAGTATTTT.

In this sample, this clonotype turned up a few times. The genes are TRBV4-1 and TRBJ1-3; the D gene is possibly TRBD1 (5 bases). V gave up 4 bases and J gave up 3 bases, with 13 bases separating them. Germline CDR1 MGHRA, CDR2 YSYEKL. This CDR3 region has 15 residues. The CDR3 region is CASSRLGTGGNTIYF. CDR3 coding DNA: TGCGCCAGCAGCCGTCTGGGAACAGGTGGAAACACCATATATTTT.

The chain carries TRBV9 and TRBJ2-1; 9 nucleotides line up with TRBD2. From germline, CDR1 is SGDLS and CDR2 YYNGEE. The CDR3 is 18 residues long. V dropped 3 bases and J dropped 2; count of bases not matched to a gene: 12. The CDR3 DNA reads TGTGCCAGCAGCGGTGGAAATAGCGGGAGATTTCCCTACAATGAGCAGTTCTTC. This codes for CASSGGNSGRFPYNEQFF.

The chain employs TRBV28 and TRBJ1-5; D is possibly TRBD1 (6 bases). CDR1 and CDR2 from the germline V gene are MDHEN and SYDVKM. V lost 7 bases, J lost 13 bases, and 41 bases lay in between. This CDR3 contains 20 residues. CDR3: CASTPQGTAGLLYSNQRQHF. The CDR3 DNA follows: TGTGCCAGCACCCCGCAGGGGACCGCCGGGCTTCTCTATAGCAATCAGCGACAGCATTTT.

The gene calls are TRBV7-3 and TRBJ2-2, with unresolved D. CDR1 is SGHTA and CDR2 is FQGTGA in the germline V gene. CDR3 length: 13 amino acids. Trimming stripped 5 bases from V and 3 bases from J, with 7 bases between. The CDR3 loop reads CASSPADTGELFF. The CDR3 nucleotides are TGTGCCAGCAGCCCGGCGGACACCGGGGAGCTGTTTTTT.

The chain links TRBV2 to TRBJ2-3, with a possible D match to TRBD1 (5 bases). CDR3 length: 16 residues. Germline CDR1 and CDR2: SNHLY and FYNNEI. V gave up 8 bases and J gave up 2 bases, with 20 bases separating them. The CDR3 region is CASRRRWGPDTDTQYF. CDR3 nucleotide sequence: TGTGCCAGCCGCCGTCGTTGGGGCCCAGACACAGATACGCAGTATTTT. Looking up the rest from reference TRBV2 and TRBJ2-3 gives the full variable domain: EPEVTQTPSHQVTQMGQEVILRCVPISNHLYFYWYRQILGQKVEFLVSFYNNEISEKSEIFDDQFSVERPDGSNFTLKIRSTKLEDSAMYFCASRRRWGPDTDTQYFGPGTRLTVL.